This paragraph reports one T cell receptor (beta chain). Its specificity is not known. Profiled with immunoSEQ multiplex PCR; TCRdb holds only in-frame clones, not every one. The top ten clones hold 1.1% of a sample with over 150,000 clones, approximately 90% of them seen once. This sample stems from a study of T cell responses to AZD1222 COVID-19 vaccine. General study points: Just 5 or 6 AZD1222 recipients tested seropositive at baseline. Unmutated regions of variants are reportedly targeted by nearly half of spike-specific TCRs. Rises in breadth and depth of Spike-specific TCRs came after two AZD1222 doses. Females outnumbered males among donors, who were mostly white British; clonal diversity was possibly underestimated.

The CDR3 totals 13 residues. V lost 5 bases, J lost 7 bases, and 14 bases lay in between. This chain uses TRBV12-3 or TRBV12-4 with TRBJ1-1; tentative D call: TRBD1 (5 bases). The receptor's source is an adult who received the AZD1222 COVID-19 vaccine. The starting material was peripheral blood, obtained 28 days after the second AZD1222 dose. CDR3 loop: CASSPGTRGEAFF. CDR3 DNA: TGTGCCAGCAGTCCCGGGACCAGAGGTGAAGCTTTCTTT.